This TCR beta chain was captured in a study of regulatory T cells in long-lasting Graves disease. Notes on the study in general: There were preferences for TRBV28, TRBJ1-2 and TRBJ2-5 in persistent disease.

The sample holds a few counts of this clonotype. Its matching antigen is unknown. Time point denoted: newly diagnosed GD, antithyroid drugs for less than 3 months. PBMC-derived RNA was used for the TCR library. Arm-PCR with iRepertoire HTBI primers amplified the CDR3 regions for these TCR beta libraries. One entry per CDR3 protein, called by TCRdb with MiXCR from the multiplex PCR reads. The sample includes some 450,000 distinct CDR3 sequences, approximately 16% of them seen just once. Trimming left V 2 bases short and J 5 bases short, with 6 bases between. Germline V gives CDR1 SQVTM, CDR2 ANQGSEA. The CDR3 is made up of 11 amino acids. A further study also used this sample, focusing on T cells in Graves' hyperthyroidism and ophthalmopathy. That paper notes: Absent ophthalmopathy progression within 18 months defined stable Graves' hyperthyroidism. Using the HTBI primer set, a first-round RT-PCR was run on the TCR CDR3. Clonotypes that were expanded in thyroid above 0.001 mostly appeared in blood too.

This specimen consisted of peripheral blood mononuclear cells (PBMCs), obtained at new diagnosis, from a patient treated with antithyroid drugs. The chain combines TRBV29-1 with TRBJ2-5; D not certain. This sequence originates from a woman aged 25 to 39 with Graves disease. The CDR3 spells CSVERRETQYF. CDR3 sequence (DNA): TGCAGCGTTGAAAGGCGTGAGACCCAGTACTTC. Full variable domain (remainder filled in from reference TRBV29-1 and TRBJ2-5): SAVISQKPSRDICQRGTSLTIQCQVDSQVTMMFWYRQQPGQSLTLIATANQGSEATYESGFVIDKFPISRPNLTFSTLTVSNMSPEDSSIYLCSVERRETQYFGPGTRLLVL.